The subject of this entry is one T cell receptor beta chain. The data stem from a study of control samples from healthy donors and cancer patients. The CDR3 loop spans 14 amino acids. Germline lookup yields CDR1 SGHAT and CDR2 FQDESV (reference sequence). Trimming shortened V by 1 base and J by 3 bases, and 9 bases separated the two germline ends. Data came from immunoSEQ multiplex PCR; TCRdb stores just in-frame clones and leaves some out. This sample yields 20,000 or so clones, of which approximately 90% are seen a single time; 8% to 10% belongs to the top ten. The sequence was obtained from a woman between 55 and 75 years old with head and neck cancer. The source material was PBMCs. The V gene is TRBV11-1, the J gene TRBJ1-1, with no clear D. The CDR3 bases are TGTGCCAGCAGCTTAGTAGACCAGGACACTGAAGCTTTCTTT. Amino acids: CASSLVDQDTEAFF.